Listed below are T cell receptor beta chains from one sample, sequenced in a study of T cell responses to AZD1222 COVID-19 vaccine. Clones were sequenced by immunoSEQ multiplex PCR, and TCRdb holds only the in-frame ones, with some missing. The sample carries over 100,000 clones, roughly 93% recorded once. The material sequenced was peripheral blood, taken on day 0 of AZD1222 vaccination. The receptors come from an adult in good health. Both conserved end residues are part of each CDR3. The D gene is left open where the match is weak.

>15|TRBV28|TRBD1|TRBJ2-2
CASSSGTGHTGELFF
TGTGCCAGCAGTTCCGGGACAGGGCACACCGGGGAGCTGTTTTTT
>16|TRBV3-1/TRBV3-2|-|TRBJ2-7
CASSATNRETAYEQYF
TGTGCCAGCAGCGCAACCAATCGGGAAACAGCCTACGAGCAGTACTTC
>16|TRBV9|TRBD2|TRBJ2-3
CASSGGSGRSTDTQYF
TGTGCCAGCAGCGGGGGGAGCGGGAGGTCCACAGATACGCAGTATTTT
>13|TRBV6-5|TRBD1|TRBJ2-7
CASKRDRSYEQYF
TGTGCCAGCAAACGGGACAGATCCTACGAGCAGTACTTC
>15|TRBV19|-|TRBJ2-7
CASSIVLGGNYEQYF
TGTGCCAGTAGTATAGTTTTGGGGGGTAACTACGAGCAGTACTTC
>14|TRBV28|-|TRBJ2-7
CASSRSDRSYEQYF
TGTGCCAGCAGTCGATCCGACAGGTCTTACGAGCAGTACTTC
>11|TRBV2|-|TRBJ2-3
CASTSTDTQYF
TGTGCCAGCACCAGCACAGATACGCAGTATTTT
>14|TRBV4-1|-|TRBJ2-5
CASSQAGPPGTQYF
TGCGCCAGCAGCCAAGCAGGACCCCCAGGGACCCAGTACTTC
>14|TRBV5-1|-|TRBJ2-1
CASSFPQAYNEQFF
TGCGCCAGCAGCTTTCCCCAGGCGTACAATGAGCAGTTCTTC
>17|TRBV7-2|TRBD2|TRBJ2-7
CASRWGTSGSPAYEQYF
TGTGCCAGCAGATGGGGGACTAGCGGTTCCCCGGCTTACGAGCAGTACTTC
>17|TRBV5-1|TRBD2|TRBJ2-3
CASSLALRLAGADTQYF
TGCGCCAGCAGCTTGGCTCTCCGGCTAGCGGGTGCAGATACGCAGTATTTT